These 14 T cell receptor beta chains originate from one sample sequenced in a study of shared clonotypes between healthy human individuals. Data came from immunoSEQ multiplex PCR; TCRdb stores just in-frame clones and leaves some out. The sample records some 1,600,000 clones, under 99% being singletons. Specimen: naive CD4+ T cells sorted from blood. Subset noted: CD45RA+ positively selected. All receptors derive from a man aged 25 to 40 in good health.

The chain uses TRBV11-2 and TRBJ2-4; 9 bases line up with TRBD2. The CDR3 is 14 residues long. Trimming removed 5 bases from V and 8 bases from J; junction bases left unmatched: 7. Germline CDR1 reads SGHAT; CDR2 reads FQNNGV. In DNA form, the CDR3 reads TGTGCCAGCAGCATACGGACTAGCGACGACATTCAGTACTTC. Its protein is CASSIRTSDDIQYF.

Points on this clone: The sample contains more than one DNA sequence encoding this CDR3. V usage is TRBV5-1 and J usage is TRBJ2-1; D perhaps matches TRBD1 (6 bases). In germline, CDR1 is SGHRS, CDR2 YFSETQ. The CDR3 runs to 13 residues. Trimming stripped 4 bases from V and 5 bases from J, with 10 bases between. CDR3 protein: CASSQGQNNEQFF. The CDR3 DNA is TGCGCCAGCAGCCAAGGACAGAACAATGAGCAGTTCTTC.

This sequence joins TRBV9 and TRBJ2-1, with 7 positions matching TRBD1. Losses at the gene ends were 2 bases for V and 8 bases for J; bases not matched to a gene: 10. This CDR3 has 15 residues. Germline V gene lookup returns CDR1 SGDLS and CDR2 YYNGEE. In nucleotides, the CDR3 is TGTGCCAGCAGCGTTCGACAGGGACCTCGCGATGAGCAGTTCTTC. This codes for CASSVRQGPRDEQFF.

The V call is TRBV2, the J call TRBJ2-7, with a weak D call TRBD2 (5 bases). With 8 bases removed from V and 0 bases from J, the gap between germline ends came to 14 bases. CDR3 length: 14 amino acids. Germline V gives CDR1 SNHLY, CDR2 FYNNEI. The CDR3 protein is CASVVRDPSYEQYF. The CDR3 DNA follows: TGTGCCAGCGTAGTCCGGGATCCCTCCTACGAGCAGTACTTC. Filled out from reference TRBV2 and TRBJ2-7, the complete variable domain reads EPEVTQTPSHQVTQMGQEVILRCVPISNHLYFYWYRQILGQKVEFLVSFYNNEISEKSEIFDDQFSVERPDGSNFTLKIRSTKLEDSAMYFCASVVRDPSYEQYFGPGTRLTVT.

The chain uses TRBV9 and TRBJ2-7, with TRBD1 matching 9 bases. After removal of 0 bases from V and 2 bases from J, the junction contained 3 bases not matched to a gene. The CDR3 has 15 residues. Germline CDR1 is SGDLS and CDR2 is YYNGEE. The CDR3 DNA reads as TGTGCCAGCAGCGTAGGAGGGACAGGGACCTACGAGCAGTACTTC. It is translated as CASSVGGTGTYEQYF.

The chain recombines TRBV15 with TRBJ2-3; the match to TRBD1 covers 8 bases. The CDR3 extends over 15 amino acids. The germline CDR1 and CDR2 sequences are LNHNV and YYDKDF (reference sequence). V shed 2 bases, J shed 2 bases, and the junction held 3 bases outside the gene matches. The DNA for the CDR3 is TGTGCCACCAGCAGATCGACAGGGGACACAGATACGCAGTATTTT. Translated: CATSRSTGDTDTQYF.

J is TRBJ2-6 and V is TRBV28; unclear D gene. V dropped 9 bases and J dropped 1 base, with 13 bases sitting between them. CDR3 length equals 15 residues. The germline V gene encodes CDR1 MDHEN and CDR2 SYDVKM. The CDR3 nucleotides read TGTGCCAGTCTTCTTAGGGCTTCTGGGGCCAACGTCCTGACTTTC. Its translation: CASLLRASGANVLTF.

This rearrangement joins TRBV9 to TRBJ2-7; 12 bases are shared with TRBD2. Germline loops: CDR1 SGDLS, CDR2 YYNGEE. Unmatched junction bases numbered 2, after V lost 3 bases and J lost 4 bases. The CDR3 loop spans 14 amino acids. The CDR3 reads CASSGGTSGYEQYF. CDR3 nucleotides: TGTGCCAGCAGCGGCGGGACTAGCGGGTACGAGCAGTACTTC.

This chain links TRBV18 with TRBJ1-5, with TRBD1 matching over 9 bases. Germline CDR1 is KGHSH and CDR2 is LQKENI. The CDR3 runs 14 residues. Germline trimming cut 4 bases from V and 7 bases from J; bases unmatched to any gene: 5. CDR3 bases: TGTGCCAGCTCACGACAGGGGGACGGCCAGCCCCAGCATTTT. Its protein is CASSRQGDGQPQHF. Looking up the rest from reference TRBV18 and TRBJ1-5 gives the full variable domain: NAGVMQNPRHLVRRRGQEARLRCSPMKGHSHVYWYRQLPEEGLKFMVYLQKENIIDESGMPKERFSAEFPKEGPSILRIQQVVRGDSAAYFCASSRQGDGQPQHFGDGTRLSIL.

V is TRBV5-1 and J is TRBJ2-3; 16 bases match TRBD2. The CDR3 contains 17 residues. Germline V CDR1 and CDR2: SGHRS, YFSETQ. With V trimmed by 3 bases and J by 2 bases, 3 bases remained unmatched. CDR3 amino acids: CASSSGLAGGPTDTQYF. The CDR3 nucleotides read TGCGCCAGCAGCTCGGGACTAGCGGGAGGGCCCACAGATACGCAGTATTTT.

The chain joins TRBV2 to TRBJ2-7; 8 bases agree with TRBD2. This CDR3 comprises 14 residues. Germline CDR1 SNHLY, CDR2 FYNNEI. The V segment lost 2 bases and the J segment 5 bases; nucleotides outside the gene matches: 5. DNA for the CDR3: TGTGCCAGCAGTGAACGGGAGGGCCTTAACGAGCAGTACTTC. It is translated as CASSEREGLNEQYF.

This clone was observed a single time. J is TRBJ2-1 and V is TRBV27; no clear D. The CDR3 loop spans 15 amino acids. V lost 1 base and J lost 3, with 10 bases in between. The germline CDR1 and CDR2 sequences are MNHEY and SMNVEV (reference sequence). This CDR3 is CASSLYPIGYNEQFF. CDR3 bases: TGTGCCAGCAGTTTATACCCAATAGGCTACAATGAGCAGTTCTTC.

This chain joins TRBV21-1 and TRBJ1-1. TRBV21-1 is flagged as a pseudogene. CDR3 length: 14 amino acids. The CDR3 nucleotides are TGTGCCAGCAGCAAAGCGAGGCCGAACACTGAAGCTTTCTTT. Residues: CASSKARPNTEAFF.

This clone appeared once. The chain couples TRBV6-6 to TRBJ1-1; D is unresolved. Germline V gene data show CDR1 as MNHNY and CDR2 as SVGAGI (reference sequence). CDR3 size: 15 residues. With 0 bases removed from V and 8 bases from J, the gap between germline ends came to 16 bases. This CDR3 is CASSYSADLGLEAFF. CDR3 DNA sequence: TGTGCCAGCAGTTACTCGGCTGACCTTGGGTTGGAAGCTTTCTTT.